This T cell receptor beta chain was sequenced during a study of blood T cell repertoires in COVID-19 (dated by TCRdb to the early 2020s). In the study overall: Collaborator samples came from the United States, Italy and Spain and covered acute and convalescent phases of COVID-19. HLA class I and class II types, where available, came from metadata supplied by the sample provider rather than from assay-based typing. The sample metadata nearly always contained a de-identified subject ID, COVID-19 status, age in years and sex. The repertoires were released in a freely available public database meant as a resource for research on the immune response to SARS-CoV-2. The samples were drawn from two sources: the first 160 participants of the ongoing ImmuneRACE study, and fewer than 1,500 subjects contributed by 6 global collaborators. The dataset comprised deeply sampled blood TCRbeta repertoires from subjects exposed to, actively infected with, or recovered from COVID-19. The material from the prospective study consisted of cDNA or gDNA derived from T cells, B-cell-depleted T cells, or PBMCs.

The CDR3 spans 16 residues, from the cysteine through the phenylalanine. Here the CDR3 DNA is all that survives: 48 bases in frame from base 1. Here V drops 4 bases and J drops 2 bases, and the junction holds 7 bases not matched to any gene. The germline V gene gives CDR1 as MNHNS and CDR2 as SASEGT. TCRbeta CDR3 regions were amplified from genomic DNA using the immunoSEQ Assay, a bias-controlled multiplex PCR. The authors' pipeline ran thus. Nucleated cell counts per sample were estimated from amplification of reference gene primers within the assay. To quantify the absolute abundance of each unique TCRbeta CDR3 rearrangement, sequence reads were collapsed and filtered. For each sample, productive Simpson clonality was calculated as the square root of Simpson's diversity index across productive rearrangements. In its TCRdb copy, this immuneACCESS table keeps in-frame sequences only and misses some clones. Where compared with another copy, unresolved V genes explain less than half of these, and the others have no known cause. V, J and clone size are those of that table, while D and trimming were read from the DNA. In this sample the table shows 250,000 to 350,000 clones, 90% of which occur a single time. Clones ranked in the top ten supply 2.6% of the sample.

Summary of the overall study and its limitations: Clinical and demographic metadata were provided uncurated, with the amount varying by source and participant.

Participants in the prospective study were aged about 18 to 90 years, lived in 20 to 25 United States geographic areas, and enrolled through a virtual design. In the prospective study, cohorts were assigned on the basis of participant-reported clinical history obtained from a screening survey and a study questionnaire. For ImmuneRACE Cohort 3, a participant was defined as recovered based on two consecutive negative NP/OP PCR tests, clearance by a healthcare professional, or resolution of symptoms. Mobile phlebotomists in the prospective study collected whole blood, serum and a nasopharyngeal or oropharyngeal swab from every participant. Additional blood draws and questionnaires over an approximately 2-month period could optionally be provided by prospective study participants. Blood samples from the prospective study were shipped frozen or at room temperature prior to DNA extraction. The table lists this clone with a count of one. Its antigen is still unknown. The record has no base qualities; no much larger clone is one base away.

The V and J segments used are TRBV6-1 and TRBJ2-3; 9 bases in the junction line up with TRBD1. The specimen sequenced was PBMCs or T cells enriched from blood (not recorded which). The TCR comes from a man aged 60 to 75 who had recovered from COVID-19. DNA sequence: TGTGCCAGCAGTGTAACAGGGGGCTTCCCCACAGATACGCAGTATTTT. This gives the protein CASSVTGGFPTDTQYF.